Presented here are 16 T cell receptor beta chains from one specimen sequenced in a study of T cells after posttransplantation cyclophosphamide (dated by TCRdb to 2016 to 2018). Library prep was done by the immunoSEQ multiplex PCR assay. Entries here come from immuneACCESS through TCRdb and include only in-frame sequences with V and J called. Some clones fail to appear in such tables; in the studies checked, an unresolved V gene covers under half of the shortfall, and the cause of the remainder is unknown. The table shows 9,500 to 15,000 clones here, with no singletons. The ten largest clones take up roughly 25% of the sample. The label giving this sample's treatment or condition can be read as: high-dose cyclophosphamide on days +3 and +4 as single-agent GVHD prophylaxis. PTCy patients received busulfan and fludarabine conditioning, a related or unrelated marrow graft, and cyclophosphamide on days +3 and +4.

Sequencing was performed on PBMCs, taken after allogeneic stem cell transplant with posttransplant cyclophosphamide. Receptors originate from a female patient aged 40-49 years who received an allogeneic stem cell transplant from a related donor, was CMV-positive, and had acute GVHD only. Some T cells present after a transplant may be cells of the graft donor.

This clone turned up a few times. This chain joins TRBV2 and TRBJ2-7, with 9 nucleotides matching TRBD1. Trimming at V came to 6 bases and at J to 2 bases, leaving 8 bases not matched to a gene. The CDR3 totals 15 residues. Germline assignment: CDR1 SNHLY and CDR2 FYNNEI. CDR3 coding DNA: TGTGCCAGCAGGGAGACCGGGACAGGGACCTACGAGCAGTACTTC. Its translation is CASRETGTGTYEQYF.

This clone has at least ten counts. CDR3 region: CASSPPDMNTEAFF. The DNA of the CDR3 is TGTGCCAGCTCACCTCCCGACATGAACACTGAAGCTTTCTTT. The chain uses TRBV18 and TRBJ1-1; D unclear. This CDR3 is built from 14 residues. Trimming left V 3 bases short and J 0 bases short, with 8 bases between. Germline loops: CDR1 KGHSH, CDR2 LQKENI.

This clone was seen many times. V usage is TRBV4-1 and J usage is TRBJ2-7; 8 bases match TRBD1. Germline V CDR1 and CDR2: MGHRA, YSYEKL. This CDR3 contains 15 residues. J lost 0 bases, V lost 2 bases, and 3 bases had no gene match. The CDR3 bases are TGCGCCAGCAGCCAAAGGGACAGGTACTCCTACGAGCAGTACTTC. Its translation: CASSQRDRYSYEQYF.

This clone has at least ten counts. The J gene is TRBJ2-3, the V gene TRBV5-4, with D possibly TRBD2 on 6 matching bases. The CDR3 totals 13 residues. V was shortened by 2 bases and J by 10 bases, with 14 bases between the two germline ends. From germline, CDR1 is SGHNT and CDR2 YYREEE (reference sequence). CDR3 sequence reads: CASSFPGLWAQYF. CDR3 coding DNA: TGTGCCAGCAGCTTTCCGGGACTTTGGGCGCAGTATTTT.

V is TRBV7-2 and J is TRBJ2-2, with 10 nucleotides matching TRBD1. Germline V lookup: CDR1 SGHTA, CDR2 FQGNSA. The CDR3 consists of 15 residues. Trimming at V came to 4 bases and at J to 4 bases, leaving 3 bases not matched to a gene. The CDR3 is CASSSRTGGTGELFF. The CDR3 region has the DNA TGTGCCAGCAGCTCCCGGACAGGGGGCACCGGGGAGCTGTTTTTT.

In this sample, this clone turned up many times. The genes are TRBV6-1 and TRBJ1-4, with 12 bases identical to TRBD1. V shed 6 bases, J shed 7 bases, and the junction held 3 bases outside the gene matches. The CDR3 is made up of 14 amino acids. CDR1 is MNHNS, CDR2 SASEGT, per germline. The DNA for the CDR3 is TGTGCCAGCAGGGGGACAGGGGGCAGTGAAAAACTGTTTTTT. Translation gives CASRGTGGSEKLFF.

This clone has a count of ten or more. V and J are TRBV4-3 and TRBJ2-5, with 7 bases aligning to TRBD2. The CDR3 is 13 amino acids. V lost 2 bases to trimming and J lost 5 bases; unmatched junction nucleotides: 2. Germline CDR1 is LGHNA and CDR2 is YSLEER. In nucleotides, the CDR3 is TGCGCCAGCAGCCAAAACGGGAGGGAGACCCAGTACTTC. Protein: CASSQNGRETQYF.

This clone was observed many times. The chain is built from TRBV6-8 and TRBJ2-5, with D possibly being TRBD2 (6 bases). Trimming removed 8 bases at V and 4 bases at J, with 11 bases between. The germline gives CDR1 MNHGY, CDR2 SAAAGT. The CDR3 is made up of 12 amino acids. CDR3 sequence reads: CASPIGGETQYF. In DNA form, the CDR3 reads TGTGCCAGCCCCATCGGGGGAGAGACCCAGTACTTC.

This clone was seen at least ten times. The chain links TRBV6-1 to TRBJ2-3, with D possibly TRBD2 on 6 matching bases. From germline, CDR1 is MNHNS and CDR2 SASEGT. V gave up 6 bases and J gave up 6 bases, with 7 bases separating them. This CDR3 is 11 amino acids long. In DNA, the CDR3 is TGTGCCAGCAGGAGCGGGGATACGCAGTATTTT. It translates to CASRSGDTQYF.

This clone was found many times. The rearrangement uses TRBV7-9 and TRBJ1-1, with TRBD1 identical over 7 bases. Losses at the gene ends were 3 bases for V and 7 bases for J; bases not matched to a gene: 8. In germline, CDR1 is SEHNR, CDR2 FQNEAQ (reference sequence). The CDR3 consists of 14 residues. CDR3 amino acids: CASSFEGAADEAFF. The CDR3, as DNA: TGTGCCAGCAGCTTCGAGGGGGCAGCGGATGAAGCTTTCTTT. Looking up the rest from reference TRBV7-9 and TRBJ1-1 gives the full variable domain: DTGVSQNPRHKITKRGQNVTFRCDPISEHNRLYWYRQTLGQGPEFLTYFQNEAQLEKSRLLSDRFSAERPKGSFSTLEIQRTEQGDSAMYLCASSFEGAADEAFFGQGTRLTVV.

Ten or more counts support this clone. The V gene is TRBV2, the J gene TRBJ1-5; TRBD1 matches at 8 bases. This CDR3 contains 15 residues. CDR1 and CDR2 (germline): SNHLY, FYNNEI. V lost 7 bases to trimming and J lost 1 base; unmatched junction nucleotides: 6. CDR3 region: CASNGQGSSNQPQHF. CDR3 in DNA: TGTGCCAGCAATGGACAGGGATCGAGCAATCAGCCCCAGCATTTT.

This clone was seen at least ten times. This chain uses TRBV7-9 with TRBJ2-3, with D possibly matching TRBD2 (6 bases). Germline V CDR1 and CDR2: SEHNR, FQNEAQ (reference sequence). Trimming pared 5 bases from V and 0 bases from J, leaving 15 bases between. The CDR3 extends over 16 amino acids. CDR3 loop: CASSPRLVTSTDTQYF. The CDR3 coding sequence is TGTGCCAGCAGCCCCCGACTAGTGACTAGCACAGATACGCAGTATTTT.

This clone was recorded many times. The junction departs from germline at one end; a sequencing error may be responsible. The CDR3 loop reads CASSLQGNSEAFF. DNA for the CDR3: TGTGCCAGCAGTTTACAGGGGAACAGTGAAGCTTTCTTT. V and J are TRBV27 and TRBJ1-1, with D maybe TRBD1 (6 bases). Germline CDR1 MNHEY, CDR2 SMNVEV (reference sequence). The CDR3 has 13 amino acids.

This clone has a count of ten or more. Here the CDR3 DNA reads TGTGCCAGTAGTCTCGAAACAGGAGTTGGCTACTACGAGCAGTACTTC. It specifies CASSLETGVGYYEQYF. The genes are TRBV19 and TRBJ2-7; D perhaps matches TRBD1 (5 bases). Germline lookup yields CDR1 LNHDA and CDR2 SQIVND (reference sequence). The germline V and J ends were trimmed by 5 bases and 3 bases, with 20 bases remaining between them. The CDR3 totals 16 residues.

The sample holds many counts of this clone. V is TRBV19 and J is TRBJ2-3; a weak D match, TRBD2 (6 bases). Germline CDR1 LNHDA, CDR2 SQIVND (reference sequence). This CDR3 comprises 18 residues. Trimming removed 5 bases from V and 9 bases from J, with 30 bases in between. CDR3 region: CASSPFAGTAPPSRTQYF. CDR3 coding DNA: TGTGCCAGTAGTCCTTTTGCGGGGACTGCACCTCCTTCGCGGACGCAGTATTTT.

The sample holds many counts of this clone. The gene calls are TRBV19 and TRBJ1-2, with D possibly TRBD1 on 6 matching bases. Trimming left V 8 bases short and J 5 bases short, with 18 bases between. This CDR3 contains 14 residues. Germline-derived CDR1 and CDR2 are LNHDA and SQIVND (reference sequence). This chain's CDR3 is CASWGQDGKYGYTF. As DNA, the CDR3 is TGTGCCAGTTGGGGGCAGGACGGAAAATATGGCTACACCTTC. Based on the CDR3 plus reference TRBV19 and TRBJ1-2, the full variable domain is DGGITQSPKYLFRKEGQNVTLSCEQNLNHDAMYWYRQDPGQGLRLIYYSQIVNDFQKGDIAEGYSVSREKKESFPLTVTSAQKNPTAFYLCASWGQDGKYGYTFGSGTRLTVV.